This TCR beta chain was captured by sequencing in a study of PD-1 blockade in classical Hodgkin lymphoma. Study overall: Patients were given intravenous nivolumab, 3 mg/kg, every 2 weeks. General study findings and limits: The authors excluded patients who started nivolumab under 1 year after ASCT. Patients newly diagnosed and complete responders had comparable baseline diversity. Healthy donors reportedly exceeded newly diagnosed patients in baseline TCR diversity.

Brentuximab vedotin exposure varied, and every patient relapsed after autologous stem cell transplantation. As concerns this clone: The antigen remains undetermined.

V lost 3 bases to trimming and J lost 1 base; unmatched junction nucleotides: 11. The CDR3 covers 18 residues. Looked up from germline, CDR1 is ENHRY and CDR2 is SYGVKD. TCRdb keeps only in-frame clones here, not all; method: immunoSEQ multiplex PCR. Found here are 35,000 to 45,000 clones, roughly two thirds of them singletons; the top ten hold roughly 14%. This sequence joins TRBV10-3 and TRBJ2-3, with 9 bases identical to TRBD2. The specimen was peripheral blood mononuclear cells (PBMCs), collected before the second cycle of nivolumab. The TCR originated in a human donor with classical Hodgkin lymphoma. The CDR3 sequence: CAISEIAGVLGGTDTQYF. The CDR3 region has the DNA TGTGCCATCAGTGAAATAGCGGGAGTCCTAGGCGGCACAGATACGCAGTATTTT.